Shown below are 5 T cell receptor beta chains from a single sample sequenced in a study of CD4 T cells in relation to SARS-CoV-2 and coronaviruses. These TCRs are of unknown antigen specificity. Assay: immunoSEQ multiplex PCR; the TCRdb copy retains only in-frame clones and omits some. Here the sample spans about 43,000 clones, more than 65% being singletons. The sequencing sample was made of naive CD4+ T cells from PBMCs, cultured in vitro. Subset reported: naive CD4+ T cells isolated by negative enrichment. The receptors originated from an adult with COVID-19.

The chain recombines TRBV10-3 with TRBJ2-5, with D perhaps TRBD1 (5 bases). V lost 6 bases and J lost 4, with 15 bases in between. Germline CDR1 ENHRY, CDR2 SYGVKD. This CDR3 is 14 amino acids long. In DNA form, the CDR3 reads TGTGCCATCAGGGGGCAGGACGGATTAGAGACCCAGTACTTC. The encoded protein is CAIRGQDGLETQYF.

This chain links TRBV19 with TRBJ1-5; TRBD1 aligns across 7 bases. Trimming cost V 5 bases and J 2 bases; bases outside gene matches: 9. Germline lookup yields CDR1 LNHDA and CDR2 SQIVND (reference sequence). The CDR3 is 16 residues long. The CDR3 sequence: CASSSTGVLRNQPQHF. The CDR3 DNA reads as TGTGCCAGTAGTTCCACAGGGGTCTTGCGCAATCAGCCCCAGCATTTT.

The gene calls are TRBV29-1 and TRBJ2-1; 9 bases line up with TRBD2. CDR1 and CDR2 from the germline V gene are SQVTM and ANQGSEA. The CDR3 contains 19 residues. The ends lost 7 bases at V and 1 base at J; junction bases unmatched: 20. The CDR3 DNA sequence: TGCAGCGCCGACCCGGGACTAGCATCCTCGTTTCGTTCCTACAATGAGCAGTTCTTC. Protein product: CSADPGLASSFRSYNEQFF.

The gene calls are TRBV24-1 and TRBJ2-1; 7 bases fit TRBD2. CDR1 is KGHDR, CDR2 SFDVKD, per germline. V lost 4 bases and J lost 6; bases outside the gene matches: 5. There are 14 residues in the CDR3. Here the CDR3 DNA reads TGTGCCACCAGTGACCCGACTAGCTCCAATGAGCAGTTCTTC. The encoded protein is CATSDPTSSNEQFF.

This clone was observed a single time. The chain employs TRBV18 and TRBJ1-5, with D unresolved. Looked up from germline, CDR1 is KGHSH and CDR2 is LQKENI. The CDR3 consists of 16 residues. V lost 2 bases and J lost 6, with 17 bases in between. The CDR3 loop is CASSPSPRESGQPQHF. In nucleotides, the CDR3 is TGTGCCAGCTCACCAAGCCCCCGGGAGAGCGGTCAGCCCCAGCATTTT.